This T cell receptor (beta chain) was identified during a study of shared clonotypes between healthy human individuals (TCRdb year 2020). For the wider study: The cohort comprised a couple of women and a few men aged 18 to 49 years. For each donor, CD4 naive and CD4 memory were each run on three plates, CD8 naive on two plates, and CD8 memory on one plate. To estimate repertoire size and how much clonotype sharing occurs between individuals, the study deeply sequenced the blood TCR repertoires of about five healthy adults. Different laboratories and diverse techniques were used to prepare libraries and sequence TCR repertoires, to increase sequencing depth and limit assay-specific biases. Each donor's leukapheresis produced roughly between roughly 0.94 and 9.5 billion PBMCs.

The donors were healthy, HIV-negative adults who had no recently reported acute infections or vaccinations. Every donor was a Caucasian adult residing in Nashville, Tennessee, USA. CD4+ T cells were enriched by magnetic negative selection; naive cells were then positively selected on CD45RA, and the negative fraction formed the memory subset. After blood collection by leukapheresis, PBMCs were isolated using Ficoll-Histopaque density gradient centrifugation and then cryopreserved in the vapor phase of liquid nitrogen. Purity and quantity of every magnetically sorted T cell population were checked by analytical flow cytometry. Genomic DNA was isolated from each sorted fraction and quantified by UV absorbance on a Nanodrop 2000c. With regard to this clone: The antigen it binds to is not known. No base qualities exist here, and no much larger clone lies one base off it.

Findings and caveats that apply to the study as a whole: When several donors were compared, the shared fraction of clonotypes was roughly 4.8% for naive CD4, less than 4% for naive CD8, 2.3% for memory CD4, and approximately 0.4% for memory CD8. Higher generation probabilities were observed for clonotypes shared by all four sorted-subset donors than for non-shared clonotypes. Sampling was restricted to blood, and TCR repertoires in tissue are likely to differ from TCR repertoires in blood. Pairwise subsampling led to the expectation that sequencing depth would affect the degree of clonotype sharing among donors. Rarefaction of sorted-subset datasets indicated incomplete sequencing despite the large sequencing depth. Naive subsets generally had larger estimated clonotype richness than memory subsets did. The small number of donors limited the genetic and exposure-history diversity represented.

The junction shows trimming of 3 bases on V and 5 bases on J, and the gene matches do not reach 5 bases of it. The CDR3 spans 15 residues, from the cysteine through the phenylalanine. Solely the CDR3 DNA is kept, with 45 bases framed from the first base. From a lookup of the germline V gene, CDR1 and CDR2 are MDHEN and SYDVKM. Using the deep immunoSEQ assay, TCR CDR3 regions were amplified from genomic DNA by multiplex PCR. For each cell subset, the extracted genomic DNA was distributed evenly across all wells of several immunoSEQ 96-well plates, and each plate served as one replicate. For sorted subsets, about 220 ng of genomic DNA, equivalent to around 30,000 T cell genomes, went into each replicate PCR. The purified libraries were quantified using a Qubit 3.0 fluorometer, sized with a Bioanalyzer 2100, and then quantified again using the KAPA Library Quantification kit. Every immunoSEQ 96-well plate was sequenced on a dedicated single-read 150-cycle Illumina NextSeq 550 flow cell. The original pipeline was this. Because the immunoSEQ output included only junctional sequences and no quality scores, the filtering could not be the same as the filtering used for full-length reads. Sequences were annotated with PyIR, a Python wrapper for IgBLAST v1.9, using IMGT germline references to assign V/J genes and CDR3. Reads with weak V/J assignments (E-value above 1e-6), missing CDR3, stop codons, out-of-frame junctions, or ambiguous translated residues were removed. V3J clonotypes were defined as sequences sharing an identical inferred V gene, J gene, and CDR3 amino acid sequence. Percentage overlap between repertoires was computed as shared unique clonotypes divided by the size of the smaller repertoire. Three approaches were used to assess repertoire richness: RTK rarefaction, the Chao1 estimator, and Recon v2.1 estimates of unobserved clonotypes. Generation probabilities for all TCRbeta clonotypes obtained by the gDNA method from several donors were computed using OLGA. As stored in TCRdb, this immuneACCESS dataset retains in-frame rearrangements with V and J assigned. A fraction of the clones does not appear; measured against another copy, unresolved V genes explain less than half of the discrepancy, and the remainder lacks a known reason. That table supplies the V and J calls and clone size; D and trimming were determined from the DNA. The sample records about 680,000 clones, approximately 73% of which are singletons. Around 2% of the sample comes from the top ten.

The sample was memory CD4+ T cells sorted from blood. This specimen's cell subset or site label, per the study, means: CD45RA-negative fraction. This receptor chain uses TRBV28 and TRBJ1-5; 9 bases in the middle match TRBD1. The clonotype comes from a woman aged 25 to 39 in good health. The DNA sequence is given as TGTGCCAGCAGTTTCTCGGGACAGGGCGATCAGCCCCAGCATTTT. It codes for CASSFSGQGDQPQHF. When the CDR3 is completed using the reference TRBV28 and TRBJ1-5 genes on either side, the full variable domain is DVKVTQSSRYLVKRTGEKVFLECVQDMDHENMFWYRQDPGLGLRLIYFSYDVKMKEKGDIPEGYSVSREKKERFSLILESASTNQTSMYLCASSFSGQGDQPQHFGDGTRLSIL.